The clone carrying this TCR beta chain was found many times. The entry originates in a study of T cells in Graves' hyperthyroidism and ophthalmopathy. Trimming took off 10 bases at V and 5 bases at J, with 20 bases between the two ends. The CDR3 totals 15 residues. Germline CDR1 reads SGHAT; CDR2 reads FQNNGV. It was RNA transcripts that yielded the amplified TCR beta CDR3 regions. The TCR CDR3 was amplified in a first-round RT-PCR using the HTBI primer set. TCRdb called the multiplex PCR reads again in MiXCR, with one record for every CDR3 protein. The sample includes 280,000 or so distinct CDR3 sequences, 25% to 30% of them seen just once.

The J gene is TRBJ2-2, the V gene TRBV11-2; D perhaps matches TRBD2 (6 bases). Sequenced input: blood. The sequence derives from a man between 35 and 55 years old with Graves' hyperthyroidism that later progressed to Graves' ophthalmopathy. Here the CDR3 reads CATTRLGRKTGELFF. The CDR3 DNA follows: TGTGCCACCACCCGCCTGGGGAGGAAAACCGGGGAGCTGTTTTTT. The full variable domain, its missing parts supplied by reference TRBV11-2 and TRBJ2-2, is EAGVAQSPRYKIIEKRQSVAFWCNPISGHATLYWYQQILGQGPKLLIQFQNNGVVDDSQLPKDRFSAERLKGVDSTLKIQPAKLEDSAVYLCATTRLGRKTGELFFGEGSRLTVL.